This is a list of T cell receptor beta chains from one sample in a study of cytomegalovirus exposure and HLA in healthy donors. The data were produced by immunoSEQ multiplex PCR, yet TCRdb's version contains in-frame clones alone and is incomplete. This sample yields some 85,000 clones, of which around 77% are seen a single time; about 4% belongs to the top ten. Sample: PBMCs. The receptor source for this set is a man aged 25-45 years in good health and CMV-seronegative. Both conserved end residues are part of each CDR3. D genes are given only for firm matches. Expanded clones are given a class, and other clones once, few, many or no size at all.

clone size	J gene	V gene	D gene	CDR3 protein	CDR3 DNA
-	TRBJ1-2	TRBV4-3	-	CASSPRKGYTF	TGCGCCAGCAGCCCCAGGAAAGGCTACACCTTC
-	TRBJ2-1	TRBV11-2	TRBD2	CASSLDWLAGDPDNEQFF	TGTGCCAGCAGCTTAGATTGGCTAGCGGGAGATCCGGACAATGAGCAGTTCTTC
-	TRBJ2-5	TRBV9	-	CASSPNRAQETQYF	TGTGCCAGCAGCCCAAACAGGGCCCAAGAGACCCAGTACTTC
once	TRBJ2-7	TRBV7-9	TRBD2	CASSGDSLSSYEQYF	TGCGCCAGCAGCGGGGACTCCCTTAGCTCCTACGAGCAGTACTTC
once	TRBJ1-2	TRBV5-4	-	CASSLGRPGNGYTF	TGTGCCAGCAGCTTGGGCAGGCCGGGAAACGGCTACACCTTC
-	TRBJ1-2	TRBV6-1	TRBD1	CASSVSGQARLGYTF	TGTGCCAGCAGTGTTTCGGGACAGGCTAGGCTCGGCTACACCTTC
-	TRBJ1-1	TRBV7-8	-	CASSSRGGTEAFF	TGTGCCAGCAGCTCCAGGGGAGGGACTGAAGCTTTCTTT
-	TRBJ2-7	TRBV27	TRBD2	CASSLRSGEVYEQYF	TGTGCCAGCAGTTTAAGGAGCGGGGAGGTCTACGAGCAGTACTTC
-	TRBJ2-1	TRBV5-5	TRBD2	CASSSGLAGSYNEQFF	TGTGCCAGCAGCTCGGGACTAGCGGGCTCCTACAATGAGCAGTTCTTC
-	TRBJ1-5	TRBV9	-	CASSEGPQDPQHF	TGTGCCAGCAGCGAGGGGCCTCAAGACCCCCAGCATTTT
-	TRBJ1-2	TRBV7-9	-	CSSSLEAGTSYGYTF	TGTTCCAGCAGCTTAGAGGCGGGAACGAGCTATGGCTACACCTTC
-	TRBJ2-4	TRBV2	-	CASSEMGGRGNIQYF	TGTGCCAGCAGTGAAATGGGGGGGCGGGGAAACATTCAGTACTTC
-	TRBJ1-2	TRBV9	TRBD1	CASSTRTGELMDYTF	TGTGCCAGCAGCACACGGACAGGGGAATTGATGGACTACACCTTC
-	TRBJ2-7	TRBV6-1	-	CASSEVRGQSTCEQYF	TGTGCCAGCAGTGAAGTAAGGGGCCAATCAACGTGTGAGCAGTACTTC
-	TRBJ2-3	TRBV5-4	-	CASSLKTGPSTDTQYF	TGTGCCAGCAGCTTGAAGACAGGTCCTAGCACAGATACGCAGTATTTT
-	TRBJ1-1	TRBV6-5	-	CASSTRRQGGTEAFF	TGTGCCAGCAGTACTCGCCGGCAGGGAGGCACTGAAGCTTTCTTT
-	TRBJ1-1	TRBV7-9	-	CASSPQANTEAFF	TGTGCCAGCAGCCCCCAGGCGAACACTGAAGCTTTCTTT
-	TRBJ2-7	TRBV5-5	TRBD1	CASSPKTGSSYEQYF	TGTGCCAGCAGCCCAAAGACAGGGAGCTCCTACGAGCAGTACTTC
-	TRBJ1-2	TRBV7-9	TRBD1	CASSLTRGQGGGGYTF	TGTGCCAGCAGCTTGACGCGCGGACAGGGGGGTGGTGGCTACACCTTC
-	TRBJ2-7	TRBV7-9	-	CASSLSGGGTYEQYF	TGTGCCAGCAGCTTAAGTGGTGGGGGCACCTACGAGCAGTACTTC
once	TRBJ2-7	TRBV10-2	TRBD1	CASSEVQGAFYEQYF	TGCGCCAGCAGTGAGGTACAGGGGGCCTTTTACGAGCAGTACTTC
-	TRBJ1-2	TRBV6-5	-	CASSYSNSRGNYGYTF	TGTGCCAGCAGTTACTCGAATTCCAGGGGAAACTATGGCTACACCTTC